This T cell receptor beta chain derives from a study of technical replicates of blood from several donors. TCRdb's copy holds only in-frame clones and misses some; the assay was immunoSEQ multiplex PCR. The table shows 85,000 to 100,000 clones, with almost 96% occurring only once. This clonotype was obtained from a human donor in good health. Sequenced material: T cells isolated from PBMCs.

The CDR3 reads CASSLPKGTGTFYEQYF. CDR3 bases: TGTGCCAGCAGCTTACCCAAGGGGACAGGGACCTTCTACGAGCAGTACTTC. The chain recombines TRBV11-3 with TRBJ2-7, with 9 bases aligning to TRBD1. The CDR3 length is 17 residues. The ends lost 2 bases at V and 3 bases at J; junction bases unmatched: 11. From germline, CDR1 is SGHNT and CDR2 YENEEA.